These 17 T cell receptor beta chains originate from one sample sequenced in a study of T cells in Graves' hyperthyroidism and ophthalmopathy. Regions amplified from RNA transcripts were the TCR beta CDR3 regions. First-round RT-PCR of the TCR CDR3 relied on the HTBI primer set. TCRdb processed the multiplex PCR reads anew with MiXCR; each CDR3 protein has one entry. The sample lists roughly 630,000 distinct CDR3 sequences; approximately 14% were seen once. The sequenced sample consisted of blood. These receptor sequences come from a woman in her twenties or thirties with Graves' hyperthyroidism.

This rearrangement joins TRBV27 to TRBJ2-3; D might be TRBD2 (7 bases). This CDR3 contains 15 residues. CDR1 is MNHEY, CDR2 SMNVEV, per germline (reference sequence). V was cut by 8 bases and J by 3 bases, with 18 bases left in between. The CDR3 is CASRRRGTTTDTQYF. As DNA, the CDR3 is TGTGCCAGCCGCCGGAGGGGGACTACAACAGATACGCAGTATTTT.

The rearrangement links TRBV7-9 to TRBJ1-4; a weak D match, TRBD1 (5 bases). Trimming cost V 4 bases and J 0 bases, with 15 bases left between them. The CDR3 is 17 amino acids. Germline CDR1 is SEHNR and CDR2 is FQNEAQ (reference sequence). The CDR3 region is CASSSRQSRTTNEKLFF. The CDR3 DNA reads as TGTGCCAGCAGCTCTCGACAGAGCAGAACAACTAATGAAAAACTGTTTTTT.

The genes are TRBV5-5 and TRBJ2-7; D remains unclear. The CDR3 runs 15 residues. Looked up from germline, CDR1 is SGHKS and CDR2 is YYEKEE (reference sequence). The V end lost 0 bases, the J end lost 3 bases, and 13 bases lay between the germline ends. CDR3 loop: CASSLGSLPSYEQYF. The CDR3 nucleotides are TGTGCCAGCAGCTTGGGTAGCCTCCCTAGCTACGAGCAGTACTTC.

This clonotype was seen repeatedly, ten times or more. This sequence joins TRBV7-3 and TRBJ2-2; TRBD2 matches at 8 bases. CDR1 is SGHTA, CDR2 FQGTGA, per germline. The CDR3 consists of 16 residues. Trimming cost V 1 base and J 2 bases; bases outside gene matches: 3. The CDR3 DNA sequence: TGTGCCAGCAGCTTAATAGCGGGGAGTAACACCGGGGAGCTGTTTTTT. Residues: CASSLIAGSNTGELFF.

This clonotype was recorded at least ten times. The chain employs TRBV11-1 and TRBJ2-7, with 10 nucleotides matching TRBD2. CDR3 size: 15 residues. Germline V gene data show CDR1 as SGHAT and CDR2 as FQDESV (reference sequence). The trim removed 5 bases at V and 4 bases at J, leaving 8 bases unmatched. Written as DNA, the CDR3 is TGTGCCAGCAGCCAGACCGGGACTAGCGCGTACGAGCAGTACTTC. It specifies CASSQTGTSAYEQYF.

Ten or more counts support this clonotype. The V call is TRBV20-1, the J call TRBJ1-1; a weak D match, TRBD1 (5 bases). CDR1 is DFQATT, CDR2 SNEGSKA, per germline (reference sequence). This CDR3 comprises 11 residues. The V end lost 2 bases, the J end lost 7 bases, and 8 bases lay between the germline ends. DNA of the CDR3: TGCAGTGCTAGAAGACAGCTTGAAGCTTTCTTT. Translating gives CSARRQLEAFF.

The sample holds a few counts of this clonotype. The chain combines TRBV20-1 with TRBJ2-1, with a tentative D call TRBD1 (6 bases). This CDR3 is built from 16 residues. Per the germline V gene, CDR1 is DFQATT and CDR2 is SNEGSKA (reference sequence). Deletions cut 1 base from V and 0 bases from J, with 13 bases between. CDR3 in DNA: TGCAGTGCTAGAGCTTACAGGGAGATCTCCTACAATGAGCAGTTCTTC. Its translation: CSARAYREISYNEQFF.

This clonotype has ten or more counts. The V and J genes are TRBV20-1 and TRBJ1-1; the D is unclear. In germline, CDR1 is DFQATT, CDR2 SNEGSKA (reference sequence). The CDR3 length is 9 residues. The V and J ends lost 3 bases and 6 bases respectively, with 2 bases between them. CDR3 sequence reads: CSARPEAFF. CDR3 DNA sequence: TGCAGTGCTAGGCCTGAAGCTTTCTTT.

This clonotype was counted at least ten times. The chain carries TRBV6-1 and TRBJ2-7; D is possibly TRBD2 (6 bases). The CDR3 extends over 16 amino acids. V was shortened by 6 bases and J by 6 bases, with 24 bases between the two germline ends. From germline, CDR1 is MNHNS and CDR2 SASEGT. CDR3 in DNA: TGTGCCAGCAGCTTAATGGGGACTCCTGGCACCTCCGAGCAGTACTTC. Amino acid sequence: CASSLMGTPGTSEQYF.

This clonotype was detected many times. In nucleotides, the CDR3 is TGTGCCAGCAGTTCCCCGACGGCGGGAGGGCCTCCAAACGAGCAGTACTTC. This encodes CASSSPTAGGPPNEQYF. The chain links TRBV28 to TRBJ2-7, with 9 positions matching TRBD2. The CDR3 totals 17 residues. Germline lookup yields CDR1 MDHEN and CDR2 SYDVKM. With V trimmed by 4 bases and J by 5 bases, 15 bases remained unmatched.

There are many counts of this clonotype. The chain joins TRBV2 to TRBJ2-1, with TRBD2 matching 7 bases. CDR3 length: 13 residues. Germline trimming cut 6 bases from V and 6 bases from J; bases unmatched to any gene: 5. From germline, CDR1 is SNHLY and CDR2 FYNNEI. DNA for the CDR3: TGTGCCAGCAGGGGGGGAGGGAGCAATGAGCAGTTCTTC. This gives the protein CASRGGGSNEQFF.

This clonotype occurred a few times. CDR3 region: CASSQGLAKAHTDTQYF. In DNA form, the CDR3 reads TGTGCCAGCAGCCAAGGACTAGCAAAAGCACACACAGATACGCAGTATTTT. The chain combines TRBV3-1 with TRBJ2-3; 7 nucleotides line up with TRBD2. V was pared by 1 base and J by 2 bases, with 9 bases of the junction left unmatched. The CDR3 is 17 amino acids. From germline, CDR1 is LGHDT and CDR2 YNNKEL (reference sequence).

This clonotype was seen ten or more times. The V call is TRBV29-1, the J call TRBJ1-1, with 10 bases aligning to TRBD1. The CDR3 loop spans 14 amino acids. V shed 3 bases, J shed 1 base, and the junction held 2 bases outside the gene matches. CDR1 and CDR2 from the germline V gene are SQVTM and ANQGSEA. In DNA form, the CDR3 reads TGCAGCGTTGATAGGACAGGGGGGAACACTGAAGCTTTCTTT. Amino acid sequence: CSVDRTGGNTEAFF.

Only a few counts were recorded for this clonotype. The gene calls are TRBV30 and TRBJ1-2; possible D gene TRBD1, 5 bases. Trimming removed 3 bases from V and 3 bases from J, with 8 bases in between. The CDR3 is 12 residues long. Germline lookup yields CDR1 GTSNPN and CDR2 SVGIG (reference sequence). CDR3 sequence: CAWRQDHYGYTF. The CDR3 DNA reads TGTGCCTGGAGACAGGATCACTATGGCTACACCTTC.

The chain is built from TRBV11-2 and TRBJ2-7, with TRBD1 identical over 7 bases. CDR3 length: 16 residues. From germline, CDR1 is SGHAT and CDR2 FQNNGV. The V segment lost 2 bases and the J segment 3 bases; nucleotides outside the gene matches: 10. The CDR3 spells CASSLRGPGQNYEQYF. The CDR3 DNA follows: TGTGCCAGCAGCTTAAGGGGCCCGGGACAGAACTACGAGCAGTACTTC.

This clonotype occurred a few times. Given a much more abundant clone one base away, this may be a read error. The CDR3, as DNA: TGTGCCAGCAGCCAGGACAACTACACAGATACGCAGTATTTT. Its translation is CASSQDNYTDTQYF. V and J are TRBV28 and TRBJ2-3; D may be TRBD1 (5 bases). V gave up 6 bases and J gave up 2 bases, with 12 bases separating them. The CDR3 runs 14 residues. The V gene's germline CDR1 is MDHEN and CDR2 SYDVKM. Complete variable domain (other parts from reference TRBV28 and TRBJ2-3): DVKVTQSSRYLVKRTGEKVFLECVQDMDHENMFWYRQDPGLGLRLIYFSYDVKMKEKGDIPEGYSVSREKKERFSLILESASTNQTSMYLCASSQDNYTDTQYFGPGTRLTVL.

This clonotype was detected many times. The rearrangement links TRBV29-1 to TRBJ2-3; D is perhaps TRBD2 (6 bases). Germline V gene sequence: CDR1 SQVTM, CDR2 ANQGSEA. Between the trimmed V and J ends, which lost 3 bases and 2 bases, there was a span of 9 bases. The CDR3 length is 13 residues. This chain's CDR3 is CSVDREITDTQYF. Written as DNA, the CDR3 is TGCAGCGTTGATCGGGAGATCACAGATACGCAGTATTTT.